The 19 T cell receptor beta chains listed next were all sequenced from one sample in a study of T cells after posttransplantation cyclophosphamide. Treatment was busulfan-fludarabine conditioning, a marrow graft, and cyclophosphamide on days +3 and +4. TCRdb's table, derived via immunoSEQ multiplex PCR, lists solely in-frame clones and lacks some. Of 35,000 to 50,000 clones in the sample, about 92% were seen once. Sequencing used PBMCs, obtained roughly 59 days after allogeneic stem cell transplant with posttransplant cyclophosphamide. The receptor source for this set is a male patient in his sixties who received an allogeneic stem cell transplant from a related donor and was CMV-positive. Some T cells could come from the graft donor.

V and J are TRBV5-4 and TRBJ1-2, with 11 bases lining up with TRBD1. Germline assignment: CDR1 SGHNT and CDR2 YYREEE (reference sequence). The CDR3 has 14 residues. Trimming removed 2 bases from V and 8 bases from J; junction bases left unmatched: 5. CDR3 region: CASSFPGQGEGYTF. The CDR3 bases are TGTGCCAGCAGCTTTCCGGGACAGGGGGAAGGCTACACCTTC.

V and J are TRBV19 and TRBJ1-5; D unresolved. This CDR3 is built from 13 residues. Germline CDR1 reads LNHDA; CDR2 reads SQIVND (reference sequence). V was clipped by 0 bases and J by 5 bases, with 5 bases between them. The CDR3 DNA reads TGTGCCAGTAGTATAGAGAGCGATCAGCCCCAGCATTTT. It translates to CASSIESDQPQHF.

This chain connects TRBV7-8 to TRBJ2-4; 7 bases align to TRBD1. The CDR3 has 15 amino acids. The J segment lost 3 bases and the V segment lost 5 bases, leaving 7 bases of the junction unmatched. Germline assignment: CDR1 SGHVS and CDR2 FQNEAQ. The CDR3 spells CASSVRGYDKNIQYF. The CDR3 bases are TGTGCCAGCAGCGTCAGGGGGTACGACAAAAACATTCAGTACTTC.

The chain recombines TRBV4-1 with TRBJ1-4; TRBD1 matches at 8 bases. The CDR3 has 16 residues. J was trimmed by 8 bases and V by 2 bases; bases with no gene match: 10. CDR1 MGHRA and CDR2 YSYEKL come from the germline V gene. The CDR3 loop reads CASSQMDRAGSEKLFF. The CDR3 DNA follows: TGCGCCAGCAGCCAAATGGACAGGGCTGGTAGCGAAAAACTGTTTTTT.

CDR3 coding DNA: TGTGCCACCCATTCCGGGACAGGGTTTACACCCCTCCACTTT. Translating it yields CATHSGTGFTPLHF. The rearrangement uses TRBV27 and TRBJ1-6; 9 bases are shared with TRBD1. Germline V gene lookup returns CDR1 MNHEY and CDR2 SMNVEV (reference sequence). Unmatched junction bases numbered 12, after V lost 10 bases and J lost 11 bases. This CDR3 is built from 14 residues.

CDR3 residues: CASSPNFYEQYF. CDR3 DNA sequence: TGTGCCAGCAGTCCTAATTTCTACGAGCAGTACTTC. The chain employs TRBV27 and TRBJ2-7, with D unresolved. The CDR3 length is 12 residues. V was clipped by 5 bases and J by 3 bases, with 8 bases between them. CDR1 is MNHEY, CDR2 SMNVEV, per germline (reference sequence).

In its sample, this clone was seen once. The CDR3: CASSTGQGGYEQYF. For the CDR3, the DNA is TGTGCCAGCAGCACGGGACAGGGGGGATACGAGCAGTACTTC. The chain combines TRBV9 with TRBJ2-7; 11 bases line up with TRBD1. J lost 4 bases, V lost 4 bases, and 4 bases had no gene match. Germline-derived CDR1 and CDR2 are SGDLS and YYNGEE. The CDR3 loop spans 14 amino acids.

The chain links TRBV10-3 to TRBJ2-3; 12 nucleotides match TRBD2. This CDR3 is 15 amino acids long. Trimming at V came to 6 bases and at J to 4 bases, leaving 5 bases not matched to a gene. CDR1 and CDR2 from the germline V gene are ENHRY and SYGVKD. CDR3 region: CAISQTSGGADTQYF. The DNA for the CDR3 is TGTGCCATCAGCCAGACTAGCGGGGGAGCAGATACGCAGTATTTT.

The sample holds one count of this clone. This chain uses TRBV27 with TRBJ2-1, with a tentative D call TRBD1 (6 bases). V was shortened by 2 bases and J by 7 bases, with 9 bases between the two germline ends. CDR3 size: 13 residues. Germline V gives CDR1 MNHEY, CDR2 SMNVEV (reference sequence). CDR3 sequence: CASSLKTGNEQFF. The CDR3 nucleotides read TGTGCCAGCAGTTTAAAGACAGGAAATGAGCAGTTCTTC.

This chain's CDR3 is CASSPGVSGGLNTGELFF. The CDR3 DNA reads TGTGCCAGCTCACCAGGGGTTAGCGGGGGCCTGAACACCGGGGAGCTGTTTTTT. The rearrangement links TRBV18 to TRBJ2-2; 9 bases agree with TRBD2. CDR1 and CDR2 (germline): KGHSH, LQKENI. V trimming: 2 bases; J trimming: 1 base; junction bases outside the gene matches: 8. This CDR3 has 18 amino acids.

V is TRBV2 and J is TRBJ1-1; 7 bases are a match to TRBD1. The CDR3 runs to 14 residues. The V segment lost 4 bases and the J segment 4 bases; nucleotides outside the gene matches: 6. Germline loops: CDR1 SNHLY, CDR2 FYNNEI. The chain's CDR3 is CASSVEGASTEAFF. CDR3 sequence (DNA): TGTGCCAGCAGTGTCGAGGGGGCGAGCACTGAAGCTTTCTTT.

The V gene is TRBV6-5, the J gene TRBJ2-2; the D gene is possibly TRBD1 (5 bases). The CDR3 runs 16 residues. CDR1 MNHEY and CDR2 SVGAGI come from the germline V gene. V dropped 1 base and J dropped 2 bases, with 11 bases sitting between them. CDR3 coding DNA: TGTGCCAGCAGTTACTGGCAGGGTACTAACACCGGGGAGCTGTTTTTT. This sequence encodes CASSYWQGTNTGELFF.

The chain is built from TRBV6-5 and TRBJ1-3; D gene ambiguous. The CDR3 covers 14 residues. Trimming pared 8 bases from V and 1 base from J, leaving 12 bases between. Per germline, CDR1 MNHEY and CDR2 SVGAGI. CDR3 in DNA: TGTGCCAGCCAGAACGGAGGGTCTGGAAACACCATATATTTT. Translation: CASQNGGSGNTIYF.

The chain has TRBV7-7 and TRBJ1-4; D is undetermined. Between the trimmed V and J ends, which lost 5 bases and 8 bases, there was a span of 12 bases. The CDR3 contains 13 residues. Germline CDR1 SSHAT, CDR2 FNYEAQ (reference sequence). The CDR3 is CASSLIRSEKLFF. Here the CDR3 DNA reads TGTGCCAGCAGCCTCATTCGAAGCGAAAAACTGTTTTTT.

This chain uses TRBV30 with TRBJ2-1, with a weak D call TRBD1 (8 bases). CDR3 size: 16 residues. The V end was cut by 4 bases, the J end by 7 bases, with 23 bases between. In germline, CDR1 is GTSNPN, CDR2 SVGIG (reference sequence). In nucleotides, the CDR3 is TGTGCCTGGAATAAAGCCCGGACAGGGACTATTAATGAGCAGTTCTTC. Translation: CAWNKARTGTINEQFF.

The rearrangement uses TRBV10-3 and TRBJ1-2, with 7 bases lining up with TRBD1. The CDR3 is 16 residues long. Germline CDR1 is ENHRY and CDR2 is SYGVKD. Trimming cost V 4 bases and J 1 base; bases outside gene matches: 9. The CDR3 protein is CAISGGRDSFNYGYTF. In DNA form, the CDR3 reads TGTGCCATCAGTGGTGGTAGGGACAGCTTTAACTATGGCTACACCTTC.

The rearrangement uses TRBV5-4 and TRBJ1-2; perhaps TRBD1 as D (5 bases). Trimming took off 3 bases at V and 2 bases at J, with 11 bases between the two ends. The germline V gene encodes CDR1 SGHNT and CDR2 YYREEE (reference sequence). CDR3 length: 14 residues. Here the CDR3 reads CASSWGRENYGYTF. CDR3 coding DNA: TGTGCCAGCAGCTGGGGACGGGAGAACTATGGCTACACCTTC.

This chain connects TRBV5-1 to TRBJ1-1; D may be TRBD1 (5 bases). Germline V gene lookup returns CDR1 SGHRS and CDR2 YFSETQ. The V end lost 3 bases, the J end lost 5 bases, and 17 bases lay between the germline ends. The CDR3 has 15 amino acids. CDR3 amino acids: CASSSRTSGGTEAFF. CDR3 DNA sequence: TGCGCCAGCAGCTCCCGGACAAGTGGGGGGACTGAAGCTTTCTTT. The whole variable domain, filled in from reference TRBV5-1 and TRBJ1-1, reads KAGVTQTPRYLIKTRGQQVTLSCSPISGHRSVSWYQQTPGQGLQFLFEYFSETQRNKGNFPGRFSGRQFSNSRSEMNVSTLELGDSALYLCASSSRTSGGTEAFFGQGTRLTVV.

The chain couples TRBV5-6 to TRBJ1-2; 11 bases fit TRBD1. Trimming took 3 bases from V and 6 from J; bases not matched to a gene: 4. Germline V gene data show CDR1 as SGHDT and CDR2 as YYEEEE. The CDR3 length is 14 residues. As DNA, the CDR3 is TGTGCCAGCAGCTCCGGGACAGGGGGTAATGGCTACACCTTC. The encoded protein is CASSSGTGGNGYTF.